The clone carrying this T cell receptor beta chain came up a few times. Antigen unknown. This sample is drawn from a study of Graves' ophthalmopathy and Graves' hyperthyroidism. The authors amplified TCR beta CDR3 regions from RNA transcripts. Second-round multiplex PCR came after a first-round RT-PCR that employed HTBI primers. TCRdb itself ran the multiplex PCR reads through MiXCR, one entry per CDR3 protein. Among around 1,000,000 distinct CDR3 sequences listed, 35% to 40% were seen once. The authors diagnosed from clinical symptoms, serum thyroxine, TRAb, thyroid ultrasound and orbital computed tomography. Germline lookup yields CDR1 SEHNR and CDR2 FQNEAQ (reference sequence). This CDR3 is built from 15 residues. The trim removed 5 bases at V and 4 bases at J, leaving 9 bases unmatched. Findings and caveats of the study: Blood also harbored most expanded thyroid clonotypes above 0.001 frequency. A 13-signature model separated ophthalmopathy from stable hyperthyroidism, reaching about 91% sensitivity and under 82% specificity cross-validated.

The chain links TRBV7-9 to TRBJ2-5, with 8 bases identical to TRBD2. The receptor comes from an adult man with Graves' hyperthyroidism. The sample taken for sequencing was peripheral blood or thyroid tissue (not recorded which). This chain's CDR3 is CASSPVAGRVETQYF. The CDR3 region has the DNA TGTGCCAGCAGCCCCGTAGCGGGGCGGGTAGAGACCCAGTACTTC. The variable domain in full, with the rest retrieved from reference TRBV7-9 and TRBJ2-5, is DTGVSQNPRHKITKRGQNVTFRCDPISEHNRLYWYRQTLGQGPEFLTYFQNEAQLEKSRLLSDRFSAERPKGSFSTLEIQRTEQGDSAMYLCASSPVAGRVETQYFGPGTRLLVL.